The present T cell receptor (beta chain) was sequenced within a study of identical twins. TCRdb used MiXCR to reprocess the 5' RACE reads, holding one entry per CDR3 protein. The table has 640,000 or so distinct CDR3 sequences, 6% to 6.5% seen once. This TCR was sampled from a man aged 18 to 30 in good health. Sequencing was carried out using naive T cells sorted from blood.

The CDR3, as DNA: TGCAGTGGTACAGGGACAACCGGGGAGCTGTTTTTT. It is translated as CSGTGTTGELFF. The V and J genes are TRBV20-1 and TRBJ2-2; D possibly corresponds to TRBD1 (6 bases). This CDR3 region has 12 residues. Between the trimmed V and J ends, which lost 7 bases and 5 bases, there was a span of 11 bases. Germline V CDR1 and CDR2: DFQATT, SNEGSKA (reference sequence).